This is a list of T cell receptor beta chains from one sample in a study of blood T cell repertoires in COVID-19. This table comes from immunoSEQ multiplex PCR, and its TCRdb copy is limited to in-frame clones, with some not included. The data hold 120,000 or so clones, with roughly 83% observed a single time. Sequenced sample: peripheral blood. The receptors come from a woman aged 45 to 65 with acute or convalescent COVID-19. Both conserved end residues are part of each CDR3. The order of the fields is D gene, J gene, clone size, V gene, CDR3 protein, CDR3 DNA. The D gene is left open where the match is weak. A row's size may be missing; if present it is once, few, many or a size class.

d_gene: TRBD2; j_gene: TRBJ2-7; abundance: -; v_gene: TRBV11-2; CDR3aa: CASSPRTSGAYEQYF; CDR3nt: TGTGCCAGCAGCCCCCGGACTAGCGGGGCCTACGAGCAGTACTTC
d_gene: -; j_gene: TRBJ2-7; abundance: -; v_gene: TRBV2; CDR3aa: CASSVGGEQYF; CDR3nt: TGTGCCAGCAGTGTCGGGGGCGAGCAGTACTTC
d_gene: TRBD1; j_gene: TRBJ1-2; abundance: once; v_gene: TRBV19; CDR3aa: CASSPQGVNGYTF; CDR3nt: TGTGCCAGTAGTCCGCAGGGGGTGAATGGCTACACCTTC
d_gene: -; j_gene: TRBJ1-2; abundance: -; v_gene: TRBV6-5; CDR3aa: CASARVGSYGYTF; CDR3nt: TGTGCCAGCGCGAGGGTAGGGAGCTATGGCTACACCTTC
d_gene: -; j_gene: TRBJ1-5; abundance: -; v_gene: TRBV21-1; CDR3aa: CASNLNQGAPNYSNQPQHF; CDR3nt: TGTGCCAGCAACCTGAATCAGGGGGCCCCAAACTATAGCAATCAGCCCCAGCATTTT
d_gene: TRBD1; j_gene: TRBJ1-1; abundance: -; v_gene: TRBV12-3/TRBV12-4; CDR3aa: CASSQTGGEAFF; CDR3nt: TGTGCCAGCAGTCAAACAGGGGGTGAAGCTTTCTTT
d_gene: TRBD1; j_gene: TRBJ1-4; abundance: -; v_gene: TRBV3-1/TRBV3-2; CDR3aa: CASSPRTGTDRDGLFF; CDR3nt: TGTGCCAGCAGCCCTCGGACCGGGACAGATAGGGATGGACTGTTTTTT
d_gene: -; j_gene: TRBJ1-5; abundance: -; v_gene: TRBV10-3; CDR3aa: CATDSGLSNQPQHF; CDR3nt: TGTGCCACCGACTCGGGACTTAGCAATCAGCCCCAGCATTTT
d_gene: -; j_gene: TRBJ2-7; abundance: -; v_gene: TRBV7-8; CDR3aa: CASSLGQGFTEQYF; CDR3nt: TGTGCCAGCAGCTTAGGGCAGGGATTTACCGAGCAGTACTTC
d_gene: TRBD1; j_gene: TRBJ1-3; abundance: -; v_gene: TRBV6-5; CDR3aa: CASSYRTGAGNTIYF; CDR3nt: TGTGCCAGCAGTTACCGCACAGGGGCTGGAAACACCATATATTTT
d_gene: -; j_gene: TRBJ1-5; abundance: once; v_gene: TRBV19; CDR3aa: CASSIVGGAYQPQHF; CDR3nt: TGTGCCAGTAGTATCGTTGGGGGCGCATATCAGCCCCAGCATTTT
d_gene: TRBD1; j_gene: TRBJ1-1; abundance: few; v_gene: TRBV6-6; CDR3aa: CASRDHRGMNTEAFF; CDR3nt: TGTGCCAGCAGGGATCACAGGGGTATGAACACTGAAGCTTTCTTT
d_gene: -; j_gene: TRBJ2-6; abundance: once; v_gene: TRBV5-4; CDR3aa: CASSSTANSGANVLTF; CDR3nt: TGTGCCAGCAGCTCGACAGCCAACTCTGGGGCCAACGTCCTGACTTTC
d_gene: -; j_gene: TRBJ1-5; abundance: few; v_gene: TRBV19; CDR3aa: CASSIGVPGNQPQHF; CDR3nt: TGTGCCAGTAGTATCGGGGTCCCCGGGAATCAGCCCCAGCATTTT
d_gene: TRBD1; j_gene: TRBJ1-1; abundance: -; v_gene: TRBV5-1; CDR3aa: CASSFQGANTEAFF; CDR3nt: TGCGCCAGCAGCTTTCAGGGGGCGAACACTGAAGCTTTCTTT
d_gene: -; j_gene: TRBJ1-2; abundance: -; v_gene: TRBV6-1; CDR3aa: CASSEAIGQGTVYGYTF; CDR3nt: TGTGCCAGCAGTGAAGCGATCGGGCAGGGGACGGTCTATGGCTACACCTTC
d_gene: -; j_gene: TRBJ2-7; abundance: -; v_gene: TRBV5-1; CDR3aa: CASSPRQTSYEQYF; CDR3nt: TGCGCCAGCAGCCCTCGACAGACCTCCTACGAGCAGTACTTC
d_gene: -; j_gene: TRBJ1-5; abundance: few; v_gene: TRBV19; CDR3aa: CASSAAGNQPQHF; CDR3nt: TGTGCCAGTAGTGCCGCAGGGAACCAGCCCCAGCATTTT
d_gene: -; j_gene: TRBJ1-5; abundance: -; v_gene: TRBV18; CDR3aa: CASSPGTNSNQPQHF; CDR3nt: TGTGCCAGCTCACCTGGCACCAATAGCAATCAGCCCCAGCATTTT
d_gene: -; j_gene: TRBJ1-2; abundance: -; v_gene: TRBV6-5; CDR3aa: CASSQHGGDYGYTF; CDR3nt: TGTGCCAGCAGCCAACACGGGGGGGACTATGGCTACACCTTC
d_gene: -; j_gene: TRBJ2-2; abundance: -; v_gene: TRBV11-2; CDR3aa: CASSLMTGNTGELFF; CDR3nt: TGTGCCAGCAGCTTAATGACAGGGAACACCGGGGAGCTGTTTTTT
d_gene: -; j_gene: TRBJ2-2; abundance: -; v_gene: TRBV9; CDR3aa: CASSVEIAPGELFF; CDR3nt: TGTGCCAGCAGCGTAGAAATAGCCCCCGGGGAGCTGTTTTTT
d_gene: -; j_gene: TRBJ2-1; abundance: once; v_gene: TRBV5-1; CDR3aa: CASSSDINNEQFF; CDR3nt: TGCGCCAGCAGCTCGGACATCAACAATGAGCAGTTCTTC
d_gene: -; j_gene: TRBJ2-7; abundance: -; v_gene: TRBV10-3; CDR3aa: CAISDISYEQYF; CDR3nt: TGTGCCATCAGTGACATCTCCTACGAGCAGTACTTC
d_gene: -; j_gene: TRBJ1-3; abundance: -; v_gene: TRBV5-1; CDR3aa: CASSLAGVQLGNTIYF; CDR3nt: TGCGCCAGCAGCTTGGCAGGGGTCCAGTTGGGAAACACCATATATTTT
d_gene: TRBD1; j_gene: TRBJ1-5; abundance: -; v_gene: TRBV19; CDR3aa: CASFRTGKGQPQHF; CDR3nt: TGTGCCAGCTTCAGGACAGGGAAGGGCCAGCCCCAGCATTTT
d_gene: TRBD1; j_gene: TRBJ1-1; abundance: once; v_gene: TRBV10-3; CDR3aa: CAISRGTGRADTEAFF; CDR3nt: TGTGCCATCAGCCGAGGGACAGGGAGGGCGGACACTGAAGCTTTCTTT
d_gene: -; j_gene: TRBJ1-1; abundance: -; v_gene: TRBV2; CDR3aa: CASSVAGSSTEAFF; CDR3nt: TGTGCCAGCAGTGTCGCAGGGTCGAGCACTGAAGCTTTCTTT
d_gene: -; j_gene: TRBJ1-5; abundance: -; v_gene: TRBV6-5; CDR3aa: CASSVNQPQHF; CDR3nt: TGTGCCAGCAGCGTCAATCAGCCCCAGCATTTT
d_gene: TRBD1; j_gene: TRBJ1-4; abundance: few; v_gene: TRBV30; CDR3aa: CAWGASDRDNEKLFF; CDR3nt: TGTGCCTGGGGGGCCTCGGACAGGGACAATGAAAAACTGTTTTTT
d_gene: -; j_gene: TRBJ2-7; abundance: -; v_gene: TRBV5-6; CDR3aa: CASSLRTGTGAYEQYF; CDR3nt: TGTGCCAGCAGCTTAAGGACCGGGACGGGAGCCTACGAGCAGTACTTC
d_gene: -; j_gene: TRBJ1-4; abundance: once; v_gene: TRBV19; CDR3aa: CASSMSSRGNEKLFF; CDR3nt: TGTGCCAGTAGTATGTCGTCCAGGGGTAATGAAAAACTGTTTTTT
d_gene: -; j_gene: TRBJ2-3; abundance: -; v_gene: TRBV5-6; CDR3aa: CASSLGGWRADTQYF; CDR3nt: TGTGCCAGCAGCCTCGGAGGGTGGAGAGCAGATACGCAGTATTTT
d_gene: TRBD2; j_gene: TRBJ2-3; abundance: -; v_gene: TRBV19; CDR3aa: CASSHGEGTSTDTQYF; CDR3nt: TGTGCCAGTAGTCACGGGGAGGGTACTAGCACAGATACGCAGTATTTT
d_gene: TRBD1; j_gene: TRBJ1-2; abundance: -; v_gene: TRBV28; CDR3aa: CASTLTDRGQNGYTF; CDR3nt: TGTGCCAGCACCCTAACGGACAGGGGACAAAATGGCTACACCTTC
d_gene: -; j_gene: TRBJ1-1; abundance: -; v_gene: TRBV2; CDR3aa: CASSEPLRRVESFF; CDR3nt: TGTGCCAGCAGTGAACCCCTTCGGCGGGTCGAGAGTTTCTTT
d_gene: TRBD1; j_gene: TRBJ2-3; abundance: -; v_gene: TRBV2; CDR3aa: CASSKAIPGQGTDTQYF; CDR3nt: TGTGCCAGCTCGAAAGCCATCCCGGGACAGGGAACAGATACGCAGTATTTT
d_gene: TRBD1; j_gene: TRBJ2-1; abundance: -; v_gene: TRBV24-1; CDR3aa: CATAGTVNEQFF; CDR3nt: TGTGCCACCGCAGGGACAGTCAATGAGCAGTTCTTC
d_gene: -; j_gene: TRBJ2-7; abundance: -; v_gene: TRBV3-1/TRBV3-2; CDR3aa: CASSQAKRDNSYEQYF; CDR3nt: TGTGCCAGCAGCCAAGCAAAACGGGACAACTCCTACGAGCAGTACTTC
d_gene: TRBD1; j_gene: TRBJ1-5; abundance: -; v_gene: TRBV15; CDR3aa: CATSRGWDRDFNQPQHF; CDR3nt: TGTGCCACCAGCAGAGGATGGGACAGGGACTTCAATCAGCCCCAGCATTTT
d_gene: -; j_gene: TRBJ1-2; abundance: -; v_gene: TRBV14; CDR3aa: CASSQSRVDGYTF; CDR3nt: TGTGCCAGCAGCCAATCCCGGGTCGATGGCTACACCTTC
d_gene: TRBD1; j_gene: TRBJ1-3; abundance: -; v_gene: TRBV5-1; CDR3aa: CASSQMAGGLNSGNTIYF; CDR3nt: TGCGCCAGCAGCCAGATGGCAGGGGGCCTCAACTCTGGAAACACCATATATTTT
d_gene: -; j_gene: TRBJ2-5; abundance: -; v_gene: TRBV3-1/TRBV3-2; CDR3aa: CASSRRETQYF; CDR3nt: TGTGCCAGCAGCCGCCGGGAGACCCAGTACTTC
d_gene: -; j_gene: TRBJ2-1; abundance: -; v_gene: TRBV3-1/TRBV3-2; CDR3aa: CASSNFNEQFF; CDR3nt: TGTGCCAGCAGCAACTTCAATGAGCAGTTCTTC
d_gene: -; j_gene: TRBJ1-3; abundance: once; v_gene: TRBV3-1/TRBV3-2; CDR3aa: CASSQGSGSNGNTIYF; CDR3nt: TGTGCCAGCAGCCAAGGTTCAGGATCTAACGGAAACACCATATATTTT
d_gene: TRBD2; j_gene: TRBJ2-1; abundance: -; v_gene: TRBV5-1; CDR3aa: CASRLTSAGSEQFF; CDR3nt: TGCGCCAGCAGGTTGACTAGCGCGGGTAGTGAGCAGTTCTTC